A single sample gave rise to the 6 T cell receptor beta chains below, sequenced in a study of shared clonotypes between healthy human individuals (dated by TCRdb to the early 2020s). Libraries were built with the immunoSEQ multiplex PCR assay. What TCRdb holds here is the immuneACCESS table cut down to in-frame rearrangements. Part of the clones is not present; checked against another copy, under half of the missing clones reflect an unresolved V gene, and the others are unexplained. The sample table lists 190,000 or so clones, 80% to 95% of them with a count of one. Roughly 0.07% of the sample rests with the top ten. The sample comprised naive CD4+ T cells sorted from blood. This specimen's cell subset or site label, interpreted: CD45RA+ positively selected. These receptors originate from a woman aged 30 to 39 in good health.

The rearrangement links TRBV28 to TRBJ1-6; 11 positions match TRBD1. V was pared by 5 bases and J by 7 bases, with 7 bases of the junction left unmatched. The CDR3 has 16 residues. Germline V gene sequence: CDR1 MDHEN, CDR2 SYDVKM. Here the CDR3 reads CASSGGQGGFNSPLHF. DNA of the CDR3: TGTGCCAGCAGTGGGGGACAGGGGGGGTTCAATTCACCCCTCCACTTT.

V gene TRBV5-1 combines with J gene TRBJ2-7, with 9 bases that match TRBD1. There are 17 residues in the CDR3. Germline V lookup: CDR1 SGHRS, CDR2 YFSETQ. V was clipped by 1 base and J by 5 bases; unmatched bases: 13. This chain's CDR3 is CASSLSKYRDRDHEQYF. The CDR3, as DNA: TGCGCCAGCAGCTTGTCTAAATACCGGGACAGGGACCACGAGCAGTACTTC. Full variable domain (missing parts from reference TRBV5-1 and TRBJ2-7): KAGVTQTPRYLIKTRGQQVTLSCSPISGHRSVSWYQQTPGQGLQFLFEYFSETQRNKGNFPGRFSGRQFSNSRSEMNVSTLELGDSALYLCASSLSKYRDRDHEQYFGPGTRLTVT.

The CDR3 DNA reads as TGTGCCAGCAGTAGTTATCCCCCTAGCGGGAACACCGGGGAGCTGTTTTTT. Translating gives CASSSYPPSGNTGELFF. The rearrangement links TRBV27 to TRBJ2-2; 7 positions agree with TRBD2. The CDR3 is 17 residues long. CDR1 MNHEY and CDR2 SMNVEV come from the germline V gene (reference sequence). V dropped 5 bases and J dropped 1; count of bases not matched to a gene: 10.

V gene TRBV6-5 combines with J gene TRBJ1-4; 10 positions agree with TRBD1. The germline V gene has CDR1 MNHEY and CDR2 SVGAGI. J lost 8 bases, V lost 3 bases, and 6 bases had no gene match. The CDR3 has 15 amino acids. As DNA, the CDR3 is TGTGCCAGCAGTTATTCCGGGACAGGGGTCGAAAAACTGTTTTTT. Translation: CASSYSGTGVEKLFF.

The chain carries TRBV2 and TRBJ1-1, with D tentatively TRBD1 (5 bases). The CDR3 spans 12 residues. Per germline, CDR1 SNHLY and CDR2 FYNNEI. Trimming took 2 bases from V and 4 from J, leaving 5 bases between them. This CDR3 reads CASSEQGTEAFF. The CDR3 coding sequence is TGTGCCAGCAGTGAACAGGGCACTGAAGCTTTCTTT. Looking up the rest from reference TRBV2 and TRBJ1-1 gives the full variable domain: EPEVTQTPSHQVTQMGQEVILRCVPISNHLYFYWYRQILGQKVEFLVSFYNNEISEKSEIFDDQFSVERPDGSNFTLKIRSTKLEDSAMYFCASSEQGTEAFFGQGTRLTVV.

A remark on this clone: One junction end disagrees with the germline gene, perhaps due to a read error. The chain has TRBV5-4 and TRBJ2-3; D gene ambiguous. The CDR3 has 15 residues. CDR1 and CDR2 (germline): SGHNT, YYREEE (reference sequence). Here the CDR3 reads CASSLGLVSTDTQYF. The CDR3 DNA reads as TGTGCCAGCAGTTTGGGTCTTGTGAGCACAGATACGCAGTATTTT.